The present entry profiles one TCR beta chain with its context. The sample originates from a study of shared T cell receptors in the human thymus. Some clones are missing from TCRdb's copy, which holds only in-frame ones; the method was immunoSEQ multiplex PCR. The data hold hundreds of thousands of clones, with about 84% observed a single time. These sequences were also reported in another study, on human thymus T cells. As that study records: Congenital heart defects were the reason for the corrective surgery that the donors, healthy Finnish infants, were having. From resections taken during corrective heart surgery, the thymus tissue was obtained. Usage of V and J genes appeared biased in thymic and blood repertoires. Thymic repertoires from unrelated individuals overlapped highly, related research reported.

Material for sequencing was thymocytes. The sequence was collected from a boy younger than two with a congenital heart defect.

CDR3: CASRRQMGMGGYTF. DNA of the CDR3: TGTGCCAGCAGACGACAGATGGGGATGGGAGGCTACACCTTC. The chain is built from TRBV2 and TRBJ1-2; tentatively, D is TRBD1 (5 bases). The CDR3 has 14 amino acids. The germline V and J ends were trimmed by 6 bases and 8 bases, with 19 bases remaining between them. Germline lookup yields CDR1 SNHLY and CDR2 FYNNEI.